This T cell receptor (beta chain) was retrieved from a study of cytomegalovirus exposure and HLA in healthy donors. Amplification used 60 Vbeta primers and 13 Jbeta primers. This table comes from immunoSEQ multiplex PCR, and its TCRdb copy is limited to in-frame clones, with some not included. Among under 200,000 clones listed, about 71% were seen once. The donors comprised healthy bone marrow donors. The V gene's germline CDR1 is KGHSH and CDR2 LQKENI. V was trimmed by 3 bases and J by 2 bases, leaving 12 bases between them. The CDR3 is 15 amino acids. The source material was PBMCs. The chain has TRBV18 and TRBJ2-3, with D possibly being TRBD2 (7 bases). This TCR was recovered from a man between 45 and 60 years old in good health and CMV-seronegative. The CDR3 is CASSPVGGHTDTQYF. DNA for the CDR3: TGTGCCAGCTCACCCGTGGGGGGGCACACAGATACGCAGTATTTT.